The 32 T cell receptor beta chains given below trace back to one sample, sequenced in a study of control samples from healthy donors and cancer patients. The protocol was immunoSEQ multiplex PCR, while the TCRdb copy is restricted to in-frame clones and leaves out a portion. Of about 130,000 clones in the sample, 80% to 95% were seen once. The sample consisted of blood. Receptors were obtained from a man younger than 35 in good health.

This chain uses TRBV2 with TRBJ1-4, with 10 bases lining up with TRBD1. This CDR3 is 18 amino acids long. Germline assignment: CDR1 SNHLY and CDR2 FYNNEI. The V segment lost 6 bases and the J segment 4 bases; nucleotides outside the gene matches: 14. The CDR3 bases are TGTGCCAGCAGCGGTATGACAGGGGGCCGACGGATTAATGAAAAACTGTTTTTT. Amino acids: CASSGMTGGRRINEKLFF. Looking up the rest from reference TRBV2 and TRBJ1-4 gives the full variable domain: EPEVTQTPSHQVTQMGQEVILRCVPISNHLYFYWYRQILGQKVEFLVSFYNNEISEKSEIFDDQFSVERPDGSNFTLKIRSTKLEDSAMYFCASSGMTGGRRINEKLFFGSGTQLSVL.

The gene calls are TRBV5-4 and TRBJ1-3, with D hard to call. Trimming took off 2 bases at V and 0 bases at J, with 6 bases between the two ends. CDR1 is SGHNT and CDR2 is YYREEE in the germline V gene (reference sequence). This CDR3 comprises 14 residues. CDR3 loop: CASSLRDSGNTIYF. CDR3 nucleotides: TGTGCCAGCAGCTTACGGGACTCTGGAAACACCATATATTTT. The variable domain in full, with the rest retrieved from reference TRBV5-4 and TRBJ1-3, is ETGVTQSPTHLIKTRGQQVTLRCSSQSGHNTVSWYQQALGQGPQFIFQYYREEENGRGNFPPRFSGLQFPNYSSELNVNALELDDSALYLCASSLRDSGNTIYFGEGSWLTVV.

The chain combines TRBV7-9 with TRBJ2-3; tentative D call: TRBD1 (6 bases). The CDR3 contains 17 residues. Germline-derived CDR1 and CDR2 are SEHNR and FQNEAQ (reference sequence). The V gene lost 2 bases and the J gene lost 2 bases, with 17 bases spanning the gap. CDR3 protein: CASSLYLSGQPTDTQYF. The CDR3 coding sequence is TGTGCCAGCAGCTTATATCTATCGGGACAACCCACAGATACGCAGTATTTT.

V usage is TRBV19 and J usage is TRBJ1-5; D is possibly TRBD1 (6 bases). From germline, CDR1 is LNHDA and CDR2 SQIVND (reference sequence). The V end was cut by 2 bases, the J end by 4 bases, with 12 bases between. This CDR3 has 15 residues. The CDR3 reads CASSIRGTGNQPQHF. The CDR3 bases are TGTGCCAGTAGTATAAGGGGGACGGGTAATCAGCCCCAGCATTTT.

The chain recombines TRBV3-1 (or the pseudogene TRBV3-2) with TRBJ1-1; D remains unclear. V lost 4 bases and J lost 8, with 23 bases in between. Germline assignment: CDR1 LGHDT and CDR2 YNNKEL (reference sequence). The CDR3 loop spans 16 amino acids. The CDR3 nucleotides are TGTGCCAGCAGCCCTGAACAGTGGCCCCTTCTCGCCGAAGCTTTCTTT. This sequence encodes CASSPEQWPLLAEAFF.

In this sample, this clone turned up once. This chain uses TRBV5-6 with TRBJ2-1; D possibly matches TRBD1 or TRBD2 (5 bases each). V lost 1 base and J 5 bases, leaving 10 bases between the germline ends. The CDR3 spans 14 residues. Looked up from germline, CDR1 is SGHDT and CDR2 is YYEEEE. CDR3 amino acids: CASSLRGVHNEQFF. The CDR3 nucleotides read TGTGCCAGCAGCTTGAGGGGAGTCCACAATGAGCAGTTCTTC. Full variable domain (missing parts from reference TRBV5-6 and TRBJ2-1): DAGVTQSPTHLIKTRGQQVTLRCSPKSGHDTVSWYQQALGQGPQFIFQYYEEEERQRGNFPDRFSGHQFPNYSSELNVNALLLGDSALYLCASSLRGVHNEQFFGPGTRLTVL.

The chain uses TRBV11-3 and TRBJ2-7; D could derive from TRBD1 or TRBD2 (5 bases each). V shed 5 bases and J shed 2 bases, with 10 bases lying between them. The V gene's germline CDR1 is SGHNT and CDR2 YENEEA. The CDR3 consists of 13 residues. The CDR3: CASSPGRTYEQYF. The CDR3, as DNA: TGTGCCAGCAGCCCGGGACGGACCTACGAGCAGTACTTC.

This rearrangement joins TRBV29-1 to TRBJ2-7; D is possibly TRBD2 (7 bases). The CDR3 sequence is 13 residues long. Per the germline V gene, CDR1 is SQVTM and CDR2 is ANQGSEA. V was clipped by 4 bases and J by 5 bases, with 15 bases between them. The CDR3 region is CSVVAGDYHEQYF. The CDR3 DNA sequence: TGCAGCGTTGTGGCAGGGGACTACCACGAGCAGTACTTC.

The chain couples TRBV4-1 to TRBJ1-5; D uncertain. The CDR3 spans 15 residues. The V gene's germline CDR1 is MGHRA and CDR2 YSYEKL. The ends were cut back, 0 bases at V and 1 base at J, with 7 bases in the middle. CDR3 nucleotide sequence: TGCGCCAGCAGCCAAGAGTCCCCGAGCAATCAGCCCCAGCATTTT. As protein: CASSQESPSNQPQHF.

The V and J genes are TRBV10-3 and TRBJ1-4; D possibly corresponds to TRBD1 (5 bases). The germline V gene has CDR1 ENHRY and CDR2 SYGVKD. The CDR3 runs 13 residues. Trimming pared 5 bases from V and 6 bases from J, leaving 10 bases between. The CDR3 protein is CAISPGLDEKLFF. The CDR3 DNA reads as TGTGCCATCAGTCCGGGGCTAGATGAAAAACTGTTTTTT.

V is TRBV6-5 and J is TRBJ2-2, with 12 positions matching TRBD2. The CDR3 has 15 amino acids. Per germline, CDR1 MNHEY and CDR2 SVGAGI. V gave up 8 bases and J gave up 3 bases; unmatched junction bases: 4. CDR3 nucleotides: TGTGCCAGCCCCCGACTAGCGGGGGACACCGGGGAGCTGTTTTTT. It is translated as CASPRLAGDTGELFF.

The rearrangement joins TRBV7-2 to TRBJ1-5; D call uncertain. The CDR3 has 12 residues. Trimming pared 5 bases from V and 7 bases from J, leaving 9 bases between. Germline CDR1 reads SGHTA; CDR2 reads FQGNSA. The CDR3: CASSPPGQPQHF. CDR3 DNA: TGTGCCAGCAGCCCGCCGGGGCAGCCCCAGCATTTT.

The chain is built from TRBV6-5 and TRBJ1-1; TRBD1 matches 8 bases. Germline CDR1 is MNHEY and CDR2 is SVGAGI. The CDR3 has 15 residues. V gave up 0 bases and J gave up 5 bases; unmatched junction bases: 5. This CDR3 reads CASSYSTGGGTEAFF. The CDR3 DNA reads TGTGCCAGCAGTTACTCTACAGGGGGAGGAACTGAAGCTTTCTTT.

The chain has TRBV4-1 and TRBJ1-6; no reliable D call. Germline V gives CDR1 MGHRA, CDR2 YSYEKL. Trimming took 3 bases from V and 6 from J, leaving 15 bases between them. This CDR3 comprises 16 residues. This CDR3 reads CASSHPRWETNSPLHF. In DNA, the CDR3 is TGCGCCAGCAGCCACCCACGGTGGGAGACTAATTCACCCCTCCACTTT.

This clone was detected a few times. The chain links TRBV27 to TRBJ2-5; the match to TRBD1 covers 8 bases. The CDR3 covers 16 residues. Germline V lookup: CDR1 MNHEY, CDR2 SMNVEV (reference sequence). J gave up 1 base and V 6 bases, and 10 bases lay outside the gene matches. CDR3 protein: CASSILTGAGQETQYF. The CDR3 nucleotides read TGTGCCAGCAGCATACTGACAGGGGCAGGCCAAGAGACCCAGTACTTC.

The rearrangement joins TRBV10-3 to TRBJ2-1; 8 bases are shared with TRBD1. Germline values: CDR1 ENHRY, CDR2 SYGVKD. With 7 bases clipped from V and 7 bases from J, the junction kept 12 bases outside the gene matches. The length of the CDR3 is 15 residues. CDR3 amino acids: CAITVQGAHRNEQFF. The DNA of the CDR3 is TGTGCCATCACGGTCCAGGGGGCGCATAGGAATGAGCAGTTCTTC.

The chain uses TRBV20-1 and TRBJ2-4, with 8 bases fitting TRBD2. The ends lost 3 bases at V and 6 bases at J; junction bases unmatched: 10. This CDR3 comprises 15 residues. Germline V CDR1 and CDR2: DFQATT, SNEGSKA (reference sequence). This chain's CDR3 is CSASGREEWGNIQYF. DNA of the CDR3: TGCAGTGCTAGTGGGCGGGAGGAATGGGGAAACATTCAGTACTTC.

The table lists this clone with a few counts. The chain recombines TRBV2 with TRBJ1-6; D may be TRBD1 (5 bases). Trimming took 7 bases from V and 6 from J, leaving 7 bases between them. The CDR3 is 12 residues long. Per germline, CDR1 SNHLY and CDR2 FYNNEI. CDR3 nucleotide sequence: TGTGCCAGCACGACAGCTAATTCACCCCTCCACTTT. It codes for CASTTANSPLHF. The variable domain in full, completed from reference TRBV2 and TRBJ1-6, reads EPEVTQTPSHQVTQMGQEVILRCVPISNHLYFYWYRQILGQKVEFLVSFYNNEISEKSEIFDDQFSVERPDGSNFTLKIRSTKLEDSAMYFCASTTANSPLHFGNGTRLTVT.

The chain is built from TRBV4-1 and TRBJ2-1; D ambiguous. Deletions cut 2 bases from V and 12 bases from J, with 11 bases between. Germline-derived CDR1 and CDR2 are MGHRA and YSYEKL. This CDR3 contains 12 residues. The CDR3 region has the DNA TGCGCCAGCAGCCAACTAGGAGCGAGGCAGTTCTTC. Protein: CASSQLGARQFF.

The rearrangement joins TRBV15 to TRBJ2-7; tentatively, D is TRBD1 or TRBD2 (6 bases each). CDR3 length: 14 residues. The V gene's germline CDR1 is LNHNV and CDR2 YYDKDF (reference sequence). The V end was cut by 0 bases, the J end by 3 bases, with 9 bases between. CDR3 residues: CATSREEGGYEQYF. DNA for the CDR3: TGTGCCACCAGCAGAGAGGAGGGGGGCTACGAGCAGTACTTC. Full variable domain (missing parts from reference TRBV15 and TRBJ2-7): DAMVIQNPRYQVTQFGKPVTLSCSQTLNHNVMYWYQQKSSQAPKLLFHYYDKDFNNEADTPDNFQSRRPNTSFCFLDIRSPGLGDTAMYLCATSREEGGYEQYFGPGTRLTVT.

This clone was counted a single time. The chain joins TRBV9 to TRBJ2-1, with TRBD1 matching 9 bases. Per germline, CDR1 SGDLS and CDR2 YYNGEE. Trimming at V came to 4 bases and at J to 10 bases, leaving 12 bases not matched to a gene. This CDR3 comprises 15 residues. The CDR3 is CASSPGTGSLEEQFF. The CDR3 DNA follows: TGTGCCAGCAGCCCCGGGACAGGGTCGTTGGAGGAGCAGTTCTTC.

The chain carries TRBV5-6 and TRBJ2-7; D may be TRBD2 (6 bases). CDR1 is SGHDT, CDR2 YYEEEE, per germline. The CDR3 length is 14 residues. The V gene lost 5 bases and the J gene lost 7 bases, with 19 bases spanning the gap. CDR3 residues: CASRRWGGAGEQYF. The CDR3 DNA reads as TGTGCCAGCAGGAGATGGGGTGGGGCGGGGGAGCAGTACTTC.

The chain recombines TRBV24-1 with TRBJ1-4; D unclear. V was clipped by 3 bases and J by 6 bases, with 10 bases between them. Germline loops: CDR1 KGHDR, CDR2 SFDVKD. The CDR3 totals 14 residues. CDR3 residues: CATSDPESDEKLFF. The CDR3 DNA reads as TGTGCCACCAGTGATCCGGAAAGTGATGAAAAACTGTTTTTT.

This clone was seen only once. CDR3 amino acids: CASSYYQDDGYTF. The CDR3 DNA reads TGTGCCAGCAGTTACTACCAGGATGATGGCTACACCTTC. The chain recombines TRBV6-5 with TRBJ1-2; D not resolved. The CDR3 length is 13 residues. Trimming took 1 base from V and 6 from J, leaving 9 bases between them. Looked up from germline, CDR1 is MNHEY and CDR2 is SVGAGI.

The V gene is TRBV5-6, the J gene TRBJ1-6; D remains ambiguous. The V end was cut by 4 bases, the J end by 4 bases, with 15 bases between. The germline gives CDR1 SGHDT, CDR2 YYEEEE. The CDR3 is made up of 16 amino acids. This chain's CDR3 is CASSPHLGVYNSPLHF. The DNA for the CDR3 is TGTGCCAGCAGCCCCCACCTCGGGGTATATAATTCACCCCTCCACTTT. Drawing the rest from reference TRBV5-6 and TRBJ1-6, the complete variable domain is DAGVTQSPTHLIKTRGQQVTLRCSPKSGHDTVSWYQQALGQGPQFIFQYYEEEERQRGNFPDRFSGHQFPNYSSELNVNALLLGDSALYLCASSPHLGVYNSPLHFGNGTRLTVT.

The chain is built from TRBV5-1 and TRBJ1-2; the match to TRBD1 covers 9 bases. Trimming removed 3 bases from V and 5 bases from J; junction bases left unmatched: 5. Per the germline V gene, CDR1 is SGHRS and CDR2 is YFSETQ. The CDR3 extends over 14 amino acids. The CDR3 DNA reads TGCGCCAGCAGCTCACCCGGGACAGGGTATGGCTACACCTTC. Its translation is CASSSPGTGYGYTF. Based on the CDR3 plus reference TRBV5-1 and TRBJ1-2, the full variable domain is KAGVTQTPRYLIKTRGQQVTLSCSPISGHRSVSWYQQTPGQGLQFLFEYFSETQRNKGNFPGRFSGRQFSNSRSEMNVSTLELGDSALYLCASSSPGTGYGYTFGSGTRLTVV.

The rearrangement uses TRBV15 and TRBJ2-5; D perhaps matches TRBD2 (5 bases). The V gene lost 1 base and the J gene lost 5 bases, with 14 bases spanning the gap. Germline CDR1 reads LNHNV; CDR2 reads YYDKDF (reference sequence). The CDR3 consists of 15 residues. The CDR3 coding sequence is TGTGCCACCAGCAGAGGGAATAGCGAGGATGAGACCCAGTACTTC. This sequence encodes CATSRGNSEDETQYF.

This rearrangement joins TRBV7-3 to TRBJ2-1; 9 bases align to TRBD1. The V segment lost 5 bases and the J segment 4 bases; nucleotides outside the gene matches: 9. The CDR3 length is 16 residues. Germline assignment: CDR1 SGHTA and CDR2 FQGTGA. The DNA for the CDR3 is TGTGCCAGCAGCCCAAGACAGGGGGTGATTTACAATGAGCAGTTCTTC. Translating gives CASSPRQGVIYNEQFF.

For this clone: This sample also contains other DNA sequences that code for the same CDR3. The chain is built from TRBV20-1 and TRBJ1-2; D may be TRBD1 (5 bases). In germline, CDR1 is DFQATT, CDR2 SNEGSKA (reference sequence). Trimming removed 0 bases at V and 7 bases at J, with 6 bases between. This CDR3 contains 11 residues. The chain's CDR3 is CSARDRVGYTF. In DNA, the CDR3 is TGCAGTGCTAGAGACAGGGTTGGCTACACCTTC.

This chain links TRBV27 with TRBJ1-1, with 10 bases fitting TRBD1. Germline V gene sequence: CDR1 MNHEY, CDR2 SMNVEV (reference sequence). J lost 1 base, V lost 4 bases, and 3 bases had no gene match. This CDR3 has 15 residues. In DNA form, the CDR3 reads TGTGCCAGCAGTTCTCGGACAGGGGGGAACACTGAAGCTTTCTTT. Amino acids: CASSSRTGGNTEAFF.

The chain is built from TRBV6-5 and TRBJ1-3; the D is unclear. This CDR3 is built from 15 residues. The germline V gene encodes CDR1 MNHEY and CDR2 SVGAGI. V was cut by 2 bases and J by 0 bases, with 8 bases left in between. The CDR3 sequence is CASSYRGFSGNTIYF. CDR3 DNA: TGTGCCAGCAGTTACCGAGGGTTCTCTGGAAACACCATATATTTT.

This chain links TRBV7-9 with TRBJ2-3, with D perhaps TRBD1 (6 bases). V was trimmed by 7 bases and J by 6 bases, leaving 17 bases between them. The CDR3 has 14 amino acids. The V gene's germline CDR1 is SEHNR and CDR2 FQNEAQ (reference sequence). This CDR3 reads CASTRGGLYDTQYF. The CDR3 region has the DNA TGTGCCAGCACCAGAGGGGGTTTGTATGATACGCAGTATTTT.